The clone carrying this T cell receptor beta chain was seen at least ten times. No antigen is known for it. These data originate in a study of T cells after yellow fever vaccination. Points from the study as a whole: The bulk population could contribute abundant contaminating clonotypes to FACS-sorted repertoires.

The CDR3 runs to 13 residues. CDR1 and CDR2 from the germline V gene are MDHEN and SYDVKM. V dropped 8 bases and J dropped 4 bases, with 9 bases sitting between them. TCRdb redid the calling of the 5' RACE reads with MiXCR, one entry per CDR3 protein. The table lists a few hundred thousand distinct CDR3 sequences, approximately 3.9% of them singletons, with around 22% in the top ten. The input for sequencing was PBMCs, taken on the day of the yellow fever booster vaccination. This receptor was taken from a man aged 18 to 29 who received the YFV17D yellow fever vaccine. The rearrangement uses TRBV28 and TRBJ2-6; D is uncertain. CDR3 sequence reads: CASSNRGANVLTF. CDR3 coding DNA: TGTGCCAGCTCGAATAGGGGGGCCAACGTCCTGACTTTC.